The present entry profiles one T cell receptor beta chain with its context. The V and J ends lost 0 bases and 0 bases, in that order; junction bases with no gene match: 3. Germline-derived CDR1 and CDR2 are SGHRS and YFSETQ. CDR3 size: 16 residues. This specimen comes from a study of shared clonotypes between healthy human individuals. Clones were sequenced by immunoSEQ multiplex PCR, and TCRdb holds only the in-frame ones, with some missing. Of approximately 2.4 million clones in the sample, about 94% were seen once. The rearrangement uses TRBV5-1 and TRBJ1-1, with TRBD1 matching over 9 bases. The TCR originated in a man in his late teens or twenties in good health. Sequences were obtained from naive CD4+ T cells sorted from blood. Subset here: CD45RA+ positively selected. Here the CDR3 DNA reads TGCGCCAGCAGCTTGGGTGACAGGGGGGTGAACACTGAAGCTTTCTTT. Residues: CASSLGDRGVNTEAFF.